Below, 20 T cell receptor beta chains from the same sample are listed, as sequenced in a study of blood T cells in healthy people across ages. Then a second PCR, running about 6 to 11 cycles, was carried out with a sample-barcoded 5' primer and a J-beta primer mix. TCRdb recomputed calls from the 5' RACE reads with MiXCR, one row per CDR3 protein. Seen here are just under 900,000 distinct CDR3 sequences, less than 35% observed once, and the top ten hold roughly 17%. Sequences were obtained from blood. The receptors were sampled from a woman older than 75 in good health.

A few counts support this clonotype. Since a much larger clone is just one base distant, this may be a read error. The genes are TRBV24-1 and TRBJ2-3; D gene ambiguous. CDR3 length: 18 residues. CDR1 KGHDR and CDR2 SFDVKD come from the germline V gene. The CDR3 region has the DNA TGTGCCGCCAGTGACCCCCTCCCGGCGGTCGGCGGCACAGATACGCAGTATTTT. Protein: CAASDPLPAVGGTDTQYF.

This clonotype was detected many times. This chain connects TRBV5-1 to TRBJ2-7; D is possibly TRBD1 (7 bases). Germline values: CDR1 SGHRS, CDR2 YFSETQ. The CDR3 consists of 14 residues. The V end lost 6 bases, the J end lost 3 bases, and 16 bases lay between the germline ends. CDR3 amino acids: CASTTGDRYYEQYF. The CDR3 DNA reads TGCGCCAGCACTACGGGGGACAGATACTACGAGCAGTACTTC.

The chain carries TRBV18 and TRBJ2-1; unclear D gene. The germline V and J ends were trimmed by 5 bases and 6 bases, with 14 bases remaining between them. CDR1 and CDR2 (germline): KGHSH, LQKENI. This CDR3 has 14 residues. CDR3 DNA sequence: TGTGCCAGCTCATACCTACCGGCGATCAATGAGCAGTTCTTC. Translating gives CASSYLPAINEQFF.

This clonotype showed up many times. The DNA of the CDR3 is TGTGCCAGCAGAAACACAGATACGCAGTATTTT. Protein product: CASRNTDTQYF. This rearrangement joins TRBV6-2 or TRBV6-3 to TRBJ2-3; D is undetermined. Trimming cost V 6 bases and J 2 bases, with 3 bases left between them. Germline V gene data show CDR1 as MNHEY and CDR2 as SVGEGT. This CDR3 is 11 amino acids long.

This chain uses TRBV20-1 with TRBJ1-6; D uncertain. With 4 bases removed from V and 6 bases from J, the gap between germline ends came to 13 bases. The germline V gene has CDR1 DFQATT and CDR2 SNEGSKA (reference sequence). The CDR3 extends over 14 amino acids. The CDR3: CSATLGGINSPLHF. CDR3 DNA: TGCAGTGCTACCCTCGGTGGGATTAATTCACCCCTCCACTTT.

This clonotype was seen many times. The rearrangement links TRBV7-2 to TRBJ1-6; the D gene is possibly TRBD1 (5 bases). This CDR3 has 13 amino acids. V was clipped by 4 bases and J by 10 bases, with 11 bases between them. CDR1 is SGHTA and CDR2 is FQGNSA in the germline V gene. The DNA for the CDR3 is TGTGCCAGCAGCTCGAGACAGAGCTCACCCCTCCACTTT. Its protein product is CASSSRQSSPLHF.

This clonotype was found many times. J is TRBJ2-7 and V is TRBV7-9; D uncertain. Germline V CDR1 and CDR2: SEHNR, FQNEAQ (reference sequence). Trimming took 3 bases from V and 0 from J, leaving 9 bases between them. This CDR3 is 14 amino acids long. Here the CDR3 DNA reads TGTGCCAGCAGCTTTTGGCCCAACTCCTACGAGCAGTACTTC. Translating it yields CASSFWPNSYEQYF.

This clonotype came up many times. The chain carries TRBV11-2 and TRBJ2-7; D is unresolved. V was clipped by 2 bases and J by 2 bases, with 10 bases between them. This CDR3 contains 14 residues. The V gene's germline CDR1 is SGHAT and CDR2 FQNNGV. Here the CDR3 reads CASSLRYTTYEQYF. The CDR3 DNA is TGTGCCAGCAGCTTAAGATACACGACCTACGAGCAGTACTTC.

The chain combines TRBV7-2 with TRBJ2-3; 12 bases fit TRBD2. Germline V gene lookup returns CDR1 SGHTA and CDR2 FQGNSA. Trimming at V came to 2 bases and at J to 4 bases, leaving 4 bases not matched to a gene. The CDR3 extends over 16 amino acids. CDR3 in amino acids: CASSLFLAGGADTQYF. CDR3 DNA: TGTGCCAGCAGCTTATTTCTAGCGGGGGGGGCAGATACGCAGTATTTT.

In this sample, this clonotype turned up a few times. The V and J genes are TRBV29-1 and TRBJ2-5, with D perhaps being TRBD1 or TRBD2 (5 bases each). CDR3 length: 11 amino acids. Trimming took off 4 bases at V and 5 bases at J, with 8 bases between the two ends. Per the germline V gene, CDR1 is SQVTM and CDR2 is ANQGSEA. CDR3 DNA: TGCAGCGTTGTAGAGGGGGAGACCCAGTACTTC. This translates into CSVVEGETQYF.

In its sample, this clonotype was seen many times. The chain couples TRBV2 to TRBJ2-7, with D possibly TRBD1 on 5 matching bases. Germline loops: CDR1 SNHLY, CDR2 FYNNEI. The germline V and J ends were trimmed by 8 bases and 2 bases, with 7 bases remaining between them. The CDR3 has 11 residues. The CDR3 coding sequence is TGTGCCAGCGACAGTACCTACGAGCAGTACTTC. As protein: CASDSTYEQYF. Full variable domain (outside the CDR3, taken from reference TRBV2 and TRBJ2-7): EPEVTQTPSHQVTQMGQEVILRCVPISNHLYFYWYRQILGQKVEFLVSFYNNEISEKSEIFDDQFSVERPDGSNFTLKIRSTKLEDSAMYFCASDSTYEQYFGPGTRLTVT.

A few counts support this clonotype. Sequence at one end of the junction differs from germline and may be a read error. V is TRBV4-3 and J is TRBJ2-6; possible D gene TRBD1, 5 bases. The germline V gene has CDR1 LGHNA and CDR2 YSLEER. This CDR3 has 16 amino acids. CDR3 loop: CASSPQRLSGANVRTF. CDR3 in DNA: TGCGCCAGCAGCCCCCAACGCCTCTCTGGGGCCAACGTCCGGACTTTC.

DNA of the CDR3: TGTGCCAGCAGTTACGGCGGGGGGGCCAGGAATGAGCAGTTCTTC. It encodes CASSYGGGARNEQFF. This chain joins TRBV6-2 or TRBV6-3 and TRBJ2-1, with 9 bases that match TRBD2. This CDR3 is 15 amino acids long. CDR1 MNHEY and CDR2 SVGEGT come from the germline V gene. With 2 bases clipped from V and 7 bases from J, the junction kept 6 bases outside the gene matches.

This clonotype was recorded a few times. The CDR3 region has the DNA TGCAGTGCTAGAATCGCACAACCCCTCACAGATACGCAGTATTTT. Residues: CSARIAQPLTDTQYF. V gene TRBV20-1 combines with J gene TRBJ2-3; D remains ambiguous. From germline, CDR1 is DFQATT and CDR2 SNEGSKA (reference sequence). V lost 2 bases to trimming and J lost 2 bases, with 14 bases between them. This CDR3 is built from 15 residues.

This clonotype came up many times. CDR3 coding DNA: TGTGCCAGCAGCTTGGCGGGCGGCAGCTTCAATCAGCCCCAGCATTTT. As protein: CASSLAGGSFNQPQHF. This rearrangement joins TRBV5-6 to TRBJ1-5; D is ambiguous. Trimming removed 0 bases at V and 3 bases at J, with 13 bases between. The CDR3 is made up of 16 amino acids. Germline values: CDR1 SGHDT, CDR2 YYEEEE.

For this clonotype: A read error may explain this, as a much larger clone is one base away. The chain combines TRBV24-1 with TRBJ1-4; maybe TRBD1 (5 bases). V lost 2 bases, J lost 8 bases, and 14 bases lay in between. The length of the CDR3 is 15 residues. Looked up from germline, CDR1 is KGHDR and CDR2 is SFDVKD. The CDR3 loop reads CATSDSRRGGEKLFF. The DNA for the CDR3 is TGTGCCACCAGTGATTCGAGACGGGGCGGAGAAAAACTGTTTTTT.

For this clonotype: A much bigger clone sits one base away, suggesting this may be a read error. This chain's CDR3 is CANSWTGDQPQHF. The CDR3 DNA sequence: TGTGCCAACAGCTGGACAGGGGATCAGCCCCAGCATTTT. The rearrangement joins TRBV12-3 or TRBV12-4 to TRBJ1-5; 9 bases agree with TRBD1. The CDR3 extends over 13 amino acids. Trimming cost V 10 bases and J 5 bases; bases outside gene matches: 6.

This clonotype showed up just a few times. J is TRBJ2-1 and V is TRBV6-1; 8 bases map to TRBD2. The CDR3 has 15 residues. Germline V gene sequence: CDR1 MNHNS, CDR2 SASEGT. The V gene end was trimmed by 4 bases and the J gene end by 6 bases; junction bases not matched to a gene: 8. Here the CDR3 DNA reads TGTGCCAGCAGTGTTAGCGGGGCAGGGACCAATGAGCAGTTCTTC. Its translation is CASSVSGAGTNEQFF.

This clonotype has just a few counts. The chain couples TRBV18 to TRBJ1-2; maybe TRBD1 (5 bases). There are 17 residues in the CDR3. Trimming pared 2 bases from V and 2 bases from J, leaving 18 bases between. Germline V gene lookup returns CDR1 KGHSH and CDR2 LQKENI. The CDR3 sequence: CASSPTRGTVSNYGYTF. The CDR3 DNA reads TGTGCCAGCTCACCAACACGTGGGACGGTTTCCAACTATGGCTACACCTTC. Based on the CDR3 plus reference TRBV18 and TRBJ1-2, the full variable domain is NAGVMQNPRHLVRRRGQEARLRCSPMKGHSHVYWYRQLPEEGLKFMVYLQKENIIDESGMPKERFSAEFPKEGPSILRIQQVVRGDSAAYFCASSPTRGTVSNYGYTFGSGTRLTVV.

This chain connects TRBV14 to TRBJ2-6, with 9 bases aligning to TRBD1. Trimming removed 4 bases from V and 3 bases from J; junction bases left unmatched: 7. This CDR3 is 17 amino acids long. Germline CDR1 and CDR2: SGHDN and FVKESK. DNA of the CDR3: TGTGCCAGCAGCCCCGGGACAGGGATCATTGGGGCCAACGTCCTGACTTTC. Amino acid sequence: CASSPGTGIIGANVLTF.